Sequencing of this T cell receptor beta chain was carried out in a study of somatic mutations in cytotoxic T cells in rheumatoid arthritis. Libraries were prepared by immunoSEQ multiplex PCR; TCRdb keeps only in-frame clonotypes and omits some of them. Of 17,000 or so clones listed, about 80% are singletons. V lost 6 bases and J lost 0, with 12 bases in between. CDR1 is SNHLY and CDR2 is FYNNEI in the germline V gene. The CDR3 covers 15 residues. The V and J genes are TRBV2 and TRBJ1-5, with a tentative D call TRBD1 (6 bases). The sample comprised CD8+ T cells sorted from blood. The clonotype originates from an adult with rheumatoid arthritis. This CDR3 is CASSLRTDSNQPQHF. CDR3 nucleotides: TGTGCCAGCAGCCTCAGGACAGATAGCAATCAGCCCCAGCATTTT. Full variable domain (outside the CDR3, taken from reference TRBV2 and TRBJ1-5): EPEVTQTPSHQVTQMGQEVILRCVPISNHLYFYWYRQILGQKVEFLVSFYNNEISEKSEIFDDQFSVERPDGSNFTLKIRSTKLEDSAMYFCASSLRTDSNQPQHFGDGTRLSIL.